The 3 T cell receptor beta chains listed next were all sequenced from one sample in a study of blood T cell repertoires in COVID-19. Data came from immunoSEQ multiplex PCR; TCRdb stores just in-frame clones and leaves some out. The data hold more than 200,000 clones, with approximately 87% observed a single time. The sequenced sample consisted of peripheral blood. The source is a woman in her sixties or seventies with active or convalescent COVID-19.

J is TRBJ1-2 and V is TRBV30, with D uncertain. Germline V gene data show CDR1 as GTSNPN and CDR2 as SVGIG (reference sequence). V was shortened by 2 bases and J by 8 bases, with 18 bases between the two germline ends. CDR3 size: 14 residues. CDR3 amino acids: CAWSRSGTAGGYTF. The DNA for the CDR3 is TGTGCCTGGAGTAGGTCAGGCACGGCTGGGGGCTACACCTTC.

The chain combines TRBV6-5 with TRBJ2-1, with a tentative D call TRBD2 (6 bases). The CDR3 extends over 13 amino acids. Looked up from germline, CDR1 is MNHEY and CDR2 is SVGAGI. V shed 2 bases and J shed 4 bases, with 6 bases lying between them. The CDR3 DNA is TGTGCCAGCAGTTACGGGGGGTACAATGAGCAGTTCTTC. Its protein is CASSYGGYNEQFF.

The chain joins TRBV18 to TRBJ1-2; TRBD1 matches at 9 bases. Losses at the gene ends were 3 bases for V and 8 bases for J; bases not matched to a gene: 7. This CDR3 is built from 14 residues. CDR1 KGHSH and CDR2 LQKENI come from the germline V gene. The CDR3 loop reads CASSPTRDREGYTF. The DNA for the CDR3 is TGTGCCAGCTCACCGACCCGGGACAGGGAAGGCTACACCTTC.